This record concerns one T cell receptor (beta chain) sequence. This clonotype was observed a handful of times. Its antigen remains unidentified. Base qualities are not at hand, and no much larger clone is one base apart. Receptor amplification or capture employed 5' RACE. This sample was sequenced with an Illumina HiSeq 2000. A universal primer binding site was introduced by template switching, and a unique molecular identifier was present in the final cDNA, enabling accurate counting of TCR cDNA molecules. First-strand cDNA for TCR alpha and beta chains was synthesized from specific primers in the conserved constant-segment region. To control for contamination, each cDNA library was double barcoded with a SMART-Mk sample barcode plus Illumina barcodes. TruSeq adapter sequences, together with Illumina sample barcodes, were added in two successive PCR steps. The Illumina HiSeq platform was used with custom primers to sequence TCR alpha and beta cDNA libraries. Per the source publication's procedure: MiGEC was used to process raw reads and extract unique molecular identifiers, and MiXCR was used to find CDR3 positions. Recombination models were inferred per individual with the repgenHMM and IGoR tools using an EM algorithm. Shared clonotype analysis was performed with the tcR package in R, normalizing sharing by the product of cloneset sizes. To study raw recombination free of thymic and clonal selection effects, out-of-frame nonproductive sequences were analyzed. TCRdb reprocessed the public reads (quality trimming at Q25 with fastp, clone calling with MiXCR) and kept in-frame beta chains. When rows share a CDR3 protein, they turn into one entry using the most common DNA and genes. Here the V and J calls rest on TCRdb's processing, not on the authors' analysis. The sample table shows over 500,000 distinct CDR3 sequences, and 22% are seen once. Around 0.9% of the sample is taken by the ten largest.

This specimen belongs to a study of identical twins (dated by TCRdb to 2016 to 2017). Some background on the complete study: To test whether fetal clonotypes persist, the study used deep sequencing on TCR alpha and beta repertoires from monozygotic twins, unrelated adults of various ages, and cord blood. To rule out contamination, the twin experiments were replicated at different times with different library preparation protocols. What the study reported, not specific to this receptor: Zero-insertion analyses could be partly confounded by invariant T cells such as MAIT and iNKT, though diverse VJ usage argued against such confounding for most clonotypes. Out-of-frame TCR alpha sequences shared between twins showed an excess of low generation-probability sequences compared with coincidental sharing between unrelated individuals. Excess twin sharing in beta out-of-frame sequences was weaker because fewer shared sequences lowered the signal-to-noise ratio. Out-of-frame TCR alpha sharing in monozygotic twins was systematically underestimated by recombination models, whereas sharing between unrelated individuals was in agreement with the recombination models. Because the same donors could not be followed over many years, conclusions were based on cross-sectional statistical analysis. Fewer insertions were carried by abundant cord blood beta clonotypes; a weaker similar trend was observed in young adult naive repertoires, while no such trend was observed in memory repertoires.

Only healthy Caucasian donors were included. The twin cohort consisted of three pairs of female monozygotic twins, all aged about 18 to 29 years. Positive isolation kits from Invitrogen were used to isolate CD4+ and CD8+ T cell populations. For CDR1 and CDR2, the germline V gene (reference sequence) lists GTSNPN and SVGIG. The CDR3 covers 12 residues, taking in both the cysteine and the phenylalanine. The sequence is cut down to CDR3 DNA, 36 bases in frame from base 1. Germline trimming amounts to 8 bases on V and 2 bases on J, with 5 as the count of junction bases outside the gene matches. The same sample was also used in a study of T cells expressing NK-cell markers. That second publication adds: About eight donors provided sorted CD3+CD56+NKG2C+, CD3+CD56+NKG2C- and CD3+CD56-NKG2C+ T-cell subsets, whose TCR beta-chain repertoires were profiled. Seven of the eight sequenced donors were HCMV-seropositive and one was HCMV-seronegative. To restrict sorting to alphabetaTCR-expressing T cells, an anti-gammadeltaTCR antibody was added in several experiments. For 5 or 6 donors, the dominant CD3+CD56+NKG2C+ clonotypes were among the top 10 CD8+ clonotypes and accounted for 1.0-7.0% of CD8+ T cells. Those dominant clonotypes were again the most abundant among CD3+CD56-NKG2C+ cells in a handful of donors, at roughly 28.3-60.1%. Whether the expanded NKG2C-expressing T cell clones were specific for HCMV antigens was left unclear. The eight sequenced donors were randomly selected healthy volunteers, three men and five women. HCMV serostatus was determined by detecting HCMV-specific IgG in serum with a commercial ELISA kit. MIGEC was used to demultiplex reads and group reads by UMI, and MiTCR was used to assemble and quantify clonotypes. Only TCR cDNA sequences supported by at least two reads were kept to exclude erroneous sequences. The tcR package was used for downstream repertoire analysis, and clonotypes were matched between fractions using CDR3 nucleotide sequence together with V segment. VDJmatch was used to annotate antigen specificity against VDJdb, with one amino acid substitution in CDR3 allowed.

The sample comprised CD4+ T cells sorted from blood. This TCR derives from a woman aged 18-29 years in good health. Rearrangement joined TRBV30 to TRBJ1-1; 7 bases in between match TRBD1. The CDR3 has the sequence CALGTANTEAFF. The sequenced DNA: TGTGCCCTAGGGACAGCAAACACTGAAGCTTTCTTT.